These 25 T cell receptor beta chains originate from one sample sequenced in a study of blood T cell repertoires in COVID-19. Here immunoSEQ multiplex PCR was the method, and the copy in TCRdb shows in-frame clones only, minus some. The sample has about 110,000 clones; approximately 90% are singletons. The specimen was peripheral blood. Every receptor here comes from a woman aged 50 to 60 with acute or convalescent COVID-19.

The chain recombines TRBV6-6 with TRBJ2-1; perhaps TRBD2 as D (5 bases). Germline V CDR1 and CDR2: MNHNY, SVGAGI (reference sequence). V lost 5 bases, J lost 8 bases, and 10 bases lay in between. The CDR3 contains 12 residues. CDR3 loop: CASSLQRDEQFF. The CDR3 region has the DNA TGTGCCAGCAGTCTCCAGAGGGATGAGCAGTTCTTC.

V is TRBV11-2 and J is TRBJ2-1; a possible D gene is TRBD1 (6 bases). The germline V gene encodes CDR1 SGHAT and CDR2 FQNNGV. The CDR3 is 16 amino acids. V lost 0 bases, J lost 3 bases, and 12 bases lay in between. The CDR3 DNA reads as TGTGCCAGCAGCTTAGATCTGGGGGCGATCTACAATGAGCAGTTCTTC. Translating gives CASSLDLGAIYNEQFF.

J is TRBJ2-5 and V is TRBV27; tentative D call: TRBD1 (7 bases). Germline CDR1 MNHEY, CDR2 SMNVEV (reference sequence). The V end was cut by 5 bases, the J end by 7 bases, with 23 bases between. The CDR3 has 16 amino acids. CDR3 region: CASSPLLLFQGGTQYF. DNA of the CDR3: TGTGCCAGCAGTCCCCTTTTATTGTTCCAGGGGGGGACCCAGTACTTC.

This chain joins TRBV18 and TRBJ2-5, with 14 bases identical to TRBD2. V gave up 3 bases and J gave up 5 bases; unmatched junction bases: 8. Germline V gives CDR1 KGHSH, CDR2 LQKENI. CDR3 length equals 17 residues. In DNA, the CDR3 is TGTGCCAGCTCACCGTCTCCGGGACTAGCGGGAGAGGAGACCCAGTACTTC. This gives the protein CASSPSPGLAGEETQYF.

The rearrangement links TRBV11-2 to TRBJ1-6, with 11 bases lining up with TRBD1. The CDR3 is 17 amino acids. The V segment lost 6 bases and the J segment 5 bases; nucleotides outside the gene matches: 9. The germline CDR1 and CDR2 sequences are SGHAT and FQNNGV. The CDR3 coding sequence is TGTGCCAGCAGAACCGGGACAGGGGGGATAGATAATTCACCCCTCCACTTT. It is translated as CASRTGTGGIDNSPLHF.

The CDR3 nucleotides read TGTGCCACCGGAACGAGCGGGAACAGCTACGAGCAGTACTTC. Translation: CATGTSGNSYEQYF. The chain carries TRBV24-1 and TRBJ2-7, with 7 bases fitting TRBD2. The junction had 10 bases not matched to a gene; V was cut back by 9 bases and J by 3 bases. The CDR3 is made up of 14 amino acids. Germline V gene lookup returns CDR1 KGHDR and CDR2 SFDVKD.

This chain uses TRBV7-8 with TRBJ2-3; 10 nucleotides match TRBD2. The CDR3 contains 16 residues. Germline V gene lookup returns CDR1 SGHVS and CDR2 FQNEAQ. V shed 0 bases, J shed 10 bases, and the junction held 10 bases outside the gene matches. The CDR3 region is CASSLATGTSVGAQYF. In DNA, the CDR3 is TGTGCCAGCAGCTTAGCCACCGGGACTAGCGTCGGTGCGCAGTATTTT.

The chain carries TRBV7-7 and TRBJ2-3; tentative D call: TRBD1 (5 bases). V was cut by 3 bases and J by 6 bases, with 10 bases left in between. There are 13 residues in the CDR3. In germline, CDR1 is SSHAT, CDR2 FNYEAQ (reference sequence). CDR3 region: CASSLVSGDTQYF. In nucleotides, the CDR3 is TGTGCCAGCAGCTTGGTCTCAGGGGATACGCAGTATTTT.

This clone appeared many times. The chain employs TRBV2 and TRBJ2-7; the match to TRBD1 covers 7 bases. Germline V gene lookup returns CDR1 SNHLY and CDR2 FYNNEI. The CDR3 has 13 amino acids. The junction had 3 bases not matched to a gene; V was cut back by 5 bases and J by 2 bases. The CDR3 DNA sequence: TGTGCCAGCAGTTCGGGACAGACCTACGAGCAGTACTTC. The encoded protein is CASSSGQTYEQYF.

The V and J genes are TRBV12-3 or TRBV12-4 and TRBJ2-5, with D tentatively TRBD2 (6 bases). The CDR3 is 13 amino acids. The ends were cut back, 7 bases at V and 2 bases at J, with 11 bases in the middle. CDR3 protein: CASKNSGQETQYF. CDR3 DNA: TGTGCCAGCAAAAATAGCGGACAAGAGACCCAGTACTTC.

The chain combines TRBV24-1 with TRBJ2-5; 7 positions agree with TRBD2. V lost 3 bases to trimming and J lost 3 bases; unmatched junction nucleotides: 6. The CDR3 covers 15 residues. The germline V gene has CDR1 KGHDR and CDR2 SFDVKD. CDR3 amino acids: CATSDAGTTKETQYF. CDR3 bases: TGTGCCACCAGTGATGCCGGGACTACCAAAGAGACCCAGTACTTC.

This clone is a singleton in its sample. The rearrangement joins TRBV3-1 (or the pseudogene TRBV3-2) to TRBJ2-3; 12 bases map to TRBD2. Germline V lookup: CDR1 LGHDT, CDR2 YNNKEL (reference sequence). The CDR3 length is 16 residues. The V gene end was trimmed by 2 bases and the J gene end by 4 bases; junction bases not matched to a gene: 4. The CDR3 is CASSQQLAGGADTQYF. The CDR3 nucleotides are TGTGCCAGCAGCCAACAACTAGCGGGAGGCGCAGATACGCAGTATTTT.

V usage is TRBV6-5 and J usage is TRBJ2-7; TRBD2 aligns across 9 bases. V shed 0 bases and J 0 bases; nucleotides not matched to a gene: 3. CDR1 and CDR2 from the germline V gene are MNHEY and SVGAGI. The CDR3 has 16 residues. The CDR3 sequence is CASSYSLAGTSYEQYF. The DNA of the CDR3 is TGTGCCAGCAGTTACTCCCTAGCGGGGACCTCCTACGAGCAGTACTTC.

This clone was seen only a few times. The chain employs TRBV2 and TRBJ1-5, with D perhaps matching TRBD1 (5 bases). Germline CDR1 SNHLY, CDR2 FYNNEI. Deletions cut 6 bases from V and 4 bases from J, with 13 bases between. This CDR3 spans 14 amino acids. For the CDR3, the DNA is TGTGCCAGCAGAGCGACAGCATTAAATCAGCCCCAGCATTTT. Translated: CASRATALNQPQHF.

This rearrangement joins TRBV5-1 to TRBJ2-7; D unclear. V shed 0 bases and J shed 4 bases, with 8 bases lying between them. CDR3 length: 13 amino acids. Germline CDR1 SGHRS, CDR2 YFSETQ. DNA of the CDR3: TGCGCCAGCAGCTTGGCACCAGTTTACGAGCAGTACTTC. This sequence encodes CASSLAPVYEQYF. The variable domain in full, with the rest retrieved from reference TRBV5-1 and TRBJ2-7, is KAGVTQTPRYLIKTRGQQVTLSCSPISGHRSVSWYQQTPGQGLQFLFEYFSETQRNKGNFPGRFSGRQFSNSRSEMNVSTLELGDSALYLCASSLAPVYEQYFGPGTRLTVT.

V gene TRBV5-1 combines with J gene TRBJ2-2, with D possibly being TRBD2 (5 bases). V was trimmed by 4 bases and J by 6 bases, leaving 19 bases between them. The CDR3 is 16 amino acids. Germline-derived CDR1 and CDR2 are SGHRS and YFSETQ. This CDR3 reads CASSPRADGGSGELFF. CDR3 sequence (DNA): TGCGCCAGCAGCCCAAGGGCCGACGGAGGCTCCGGGGAGCTGTTTTTT. Drawing the rest from reference TRBV5-1 and TRBJ2-2, the complete variable domain is KAGVTQTPRYLIKTRGQQVTLSCSPISGHRSVSWYQQTPGQGLQFLFEYFSETQRNKGNFPGRFSGRQFSNSRSEMNVSTLELGDSALYLCASSPRADGGSGELFFGEGSRLTVL.

This chain joins TRBV29-1 and TRBJ1-4; TRBD1 might be the D (5 bases). V lost 6 bases to trimming and J lost 0 bases, with 20 bases between them. This CDR3 is built from 17 residues. Per the germline V gene, CDR1 is SQVTM and CDR2 is ANQGSEA. CDR3 nucleotide sequence: TGCAGCGTGATGGGCGGGACGGTCCAAGCAACTAATGAAAAACTGTTTTTT. It encodes CSVMGGTVQATNEKLFF.

This chain links TRBV7-2 with TRBJ2-1; 11 nucleotides match TRBD2. CDR1 and CDR2 (germline): SGHTA, FQGNSA. V shed 1 base, J shed 7 bases, and the junction held 6 bases outside the gene matches. This CDR3 is built from 16 residues. CDR3 DNA: TGTGCCAGCAGCTTAGATGTGGCTAGCGGGAGGAATGAGCAGTTCTTC. Translation gives CASSLDVASGRNEQFF.

This chain's CDR3 is CASNLHGTGLYGYTF. In DNA form, the CDR3 reads TGCGCCAGCAACCTACACGGGACAGGACTCTATGGCTACACCTTC. The rearrangement links TRBV23-1 to TRBJ1-2; 8 nucleotides align to TRBD1. TRBV23-1 is identified as an open reading frame with a role that is uncertain. V lost 7 bases and J lost 4; bases outside the gene matches: 11. The CDR3 contains 15 residues.

This clone is a singleton in its sample. The chain joins TRBV24-1 to TRBJ1-1; 10 nucleotides align to TRBD1. The CDR3 has 14 amino acids. Germline V gives CDR1 KGHDR, CDR2 SFDVKD. V shed 7 bases, J shed 5 bases, and the junction held 6 bases outside the gene matches. For the CDR3, the DNA is TGTGCCACCAGGGGGGACAGGGGAGAGACTGAAGCTTTCTTT. Amino acid sequence: CATRGDRGETEAFF.

This sequence joins TRBV24-1 and TRBJ2-5, with 8 bases fitting TRBD2. Germline CDR1 KGHDR, CDR2 SFDVKD. CDR3 length equals 14 residues. V dropped 10 bases and J dropped 1; count of bases not matched to a gene: 7. The CDR3 DNA follows: TGTGCCACTGCTGCGGGGGGTACCCAAGAGACCCAGTACTTC. Translating gives CATAAGGTQETQYF.

The CDR3 nucleotides read TGTGCCAGCAGGGGGGGGCGCCTGGGGAACACTGAAGCTTTCTTT. Its translation: CASRGGRLGNTEAFF. This rearrangement joins TRBV2 to TRBJ1-1; a weak D match, TRBD1 (6 bases). Trimming stripped 6 bases from V and 1 base from J, with 15 bases between. Per the germline V gene, CDR1 is SNHLY and CDR2 is FYNNEI. This CDR3 region has 15 residues.

The CDR3 is CASSAPSGTSYEQYF. The CDR3 DNA reads as TGTGCCAGCAGCGCTCCTTCGGGGACTAGTTACGAGCAGTACTTC. The chain joins TRBV4-2 to TRBJ2-7; TRBD2 matches 8 bases. Unmatched junction bases numbered 10, after V lost 5 bases and J lost 4 bases. Germline V gene data show CDR1 as LGHNA and CDR2 as YNFKEQ. This CDR3 has 15 amino acids.

Here the CDR3 DNA reads TGTGCCAGCAACGACACTCCGGGACAGGGCTCACCGGGGGCCAAAAACATTCAGTACTTC. This sequence encodes CASNDTPGQGSPGAKNIQYF. The chain links TRBV21-1 to TRBJ2-4; TRBD1 is the table's D call, not checked against the DNA. TRBV21-1 is labeled a pseudogene. The CDR3 has 20 amino acids.

The chain joins TRBV30 to TRBJ1-2, with D unresolved. Germline lookup yields CDR1 GTSNPN and CDR2 SVGIG (reference sequence). The length of the CDR3 is 12 residues. V was clipped by 2 bases and J by 2 bases, with 6 bases between them. CDR3 in DNA: TGTGCCTGGAGTAAGAGCAACTATGGCTACACCTTC. Translated, it gives CAWSKSNYGYTF.